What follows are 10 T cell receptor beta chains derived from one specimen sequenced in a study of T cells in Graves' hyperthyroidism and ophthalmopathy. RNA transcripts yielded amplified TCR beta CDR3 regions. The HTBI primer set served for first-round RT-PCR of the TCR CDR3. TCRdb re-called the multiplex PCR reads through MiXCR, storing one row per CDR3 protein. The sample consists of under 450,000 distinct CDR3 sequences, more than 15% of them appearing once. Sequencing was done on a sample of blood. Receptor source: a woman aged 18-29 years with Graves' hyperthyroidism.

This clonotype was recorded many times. CDR3 amino acids: CASSLTGGSETQYF. CDR3 nucleotides: TGTGCCAGCAGTTTAACGGGGGGTTCGGAGACCCAGTACTTC. The chain is built from TRBV27 and TRBJ2-5, with TRBD2 matching over 7 bases. Germline V gives CDR1 MNHEY, CDR2 SMNVEV (reference sequence). CDR3 size: 14 residues. V was pared by 2 bases and J by 5 bases, with 5 bases of the junction left unmatched.

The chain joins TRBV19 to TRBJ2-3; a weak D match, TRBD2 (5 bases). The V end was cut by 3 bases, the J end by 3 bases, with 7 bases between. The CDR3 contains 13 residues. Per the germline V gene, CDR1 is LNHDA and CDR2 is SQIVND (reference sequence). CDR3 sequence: CASSISGTDTQYF. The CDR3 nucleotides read TGTGCCAGTAGTATCTCGGGGACAGATACGCAGTATTTT.

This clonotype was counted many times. In DNA form, the CDR3 reads TGTGCCAGCAGCACACTAGGGACAGGGAACGGACAGCCCCAGCATTTT. Its translation is CASSTLGTGNGQPQHF. The V gene is TRBV28, the J gene TRBJ1-5; TRBD1 aligns across 9 bases. The germline CDR1 and CDR2 sequences are MDHEN and SYDVKM. After removal of 6 bases from V and 7 bases from J, the junction contained 13 bases not matched to a gene. The CDR3 is 16 residues long.

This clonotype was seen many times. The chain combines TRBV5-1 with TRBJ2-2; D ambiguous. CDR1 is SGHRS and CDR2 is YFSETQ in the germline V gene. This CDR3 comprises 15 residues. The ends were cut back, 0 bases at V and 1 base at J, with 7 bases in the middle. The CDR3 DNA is TGCGCCAGCAGCTTGGGAGGCGGGAACACCGGGGAGCTGTTTTTT. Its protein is CASSLGGGNTGELFF.

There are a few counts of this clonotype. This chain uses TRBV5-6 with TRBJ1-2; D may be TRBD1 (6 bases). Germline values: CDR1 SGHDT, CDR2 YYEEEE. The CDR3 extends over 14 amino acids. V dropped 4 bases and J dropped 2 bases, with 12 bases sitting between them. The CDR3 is CASSIGQLNYGYTF. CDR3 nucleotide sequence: TGTGCCAGCAGCATTGGACAGCTGAACTATGGCTACACCTTC.

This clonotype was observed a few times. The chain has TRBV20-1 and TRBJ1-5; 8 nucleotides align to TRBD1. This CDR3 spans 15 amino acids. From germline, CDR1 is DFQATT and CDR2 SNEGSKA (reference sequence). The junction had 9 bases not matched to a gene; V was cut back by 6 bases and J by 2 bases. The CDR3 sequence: CSATPPGQGNQPQHF. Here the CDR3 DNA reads TGCAGTGCAACGCCTCCGGGACAGGGCAATCAGCCCCAGCATTTT.

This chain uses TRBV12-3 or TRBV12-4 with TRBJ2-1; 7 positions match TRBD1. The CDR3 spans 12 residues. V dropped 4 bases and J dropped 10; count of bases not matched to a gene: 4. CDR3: CASSSGTVEQFF. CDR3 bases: TGTGCCAGCAGTTCCGGGACAGTGGAGCAGTTCTTC.

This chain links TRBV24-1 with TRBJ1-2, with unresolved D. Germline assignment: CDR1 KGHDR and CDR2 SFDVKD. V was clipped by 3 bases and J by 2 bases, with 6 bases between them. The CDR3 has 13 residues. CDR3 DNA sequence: TGTGCCACCAGTGATGGCGGAAACTATGGCTACACCTTC. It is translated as CATSDGGNYGYTF.

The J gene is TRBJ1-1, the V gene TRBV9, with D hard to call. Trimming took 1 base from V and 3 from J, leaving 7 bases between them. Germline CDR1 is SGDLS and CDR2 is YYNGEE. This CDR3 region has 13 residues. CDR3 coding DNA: TGTGCCAGCAGCGTATGGTCCTACACTGAAGCTTTCTTT. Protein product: CASSVWSYTEAFF. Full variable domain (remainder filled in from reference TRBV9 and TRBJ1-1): DSGVTQTPKHLITATGQRVTLRCSPRSGDLSVYWYQQSLDQGLQFLIQYYNGEERAKGNILERFSAQQFPDLHSELNLSSLELGDSALYFCASSVWSYTEAFFGQGTRLTVV.

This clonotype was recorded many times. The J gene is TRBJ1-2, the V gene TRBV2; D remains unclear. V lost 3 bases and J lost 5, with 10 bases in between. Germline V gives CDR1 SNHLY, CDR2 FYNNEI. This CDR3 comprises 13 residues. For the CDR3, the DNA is TGTGCCAGCAGTGACACACCGGGGTATGGCTACACCTTC. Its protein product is CASSDTPGYGYTF.